This T cell receptor (beta chain) was sequenced for a study of OX40 agonist ivuxolimab in advanced cancers. Whole-study context: Patients were dosed intravenously with ivuxolimab at 0.01 to 10 mg/kg every 2 weeks.

Germline V gene lookup returns CDR1 SNHLY and CDR2 FYNNEI. The V and J ends lost 3 bases and 1 base respectively, with 6 bases between them. This CDR3 spans 13 amino acids. Of note for this clone: The target antigen is unknown. Other DNA sequences in the sample encode the same CDR3.

TCRdb's table, derived via immunoSEQ multiplex PCR, lists solely in-frame clones and lacks some. The data contain roughly 60,000 clones, approximately 86% of them singletons. Study conclusions and caveats: Clones of CD4+ and CD8+ blood T cells grew by week 6 at doses of 0.1 to 3.0 mg/kg.

This clonotype originated in an adult with an advanced solid tumor such as melanoma, head and neck, liver or kidney cancer. The sample here was CD4+ or CD8+ T cells sorted from blood, taken in a trial of the OX40 agonist ivuxolimab. The chain is built from TRBV2 and TRBJ1-1; the D is unclear. In nucleotides, the CDR3 is TGTGCCAGCAGTGAGCAAGGGAACACTGAAGCTTTCTTT. It yields the protein CASSEQGNTEAFF.